A selection of T cell receptor beta chains follows, all from one sample in a study of cytomegalovirus exposure and HLA in healthy donors. Libraries were prepared by immunoSEQ multiplex PCR; TCRdb keeps only in-frame clonotypes and omits some of them. The sample table includes roughly 120,000 clones. The sample taken for sequencing was PBMCs. Receptor source: a man aged 18 to 30 in good health and CMV-seronegative. The CDR3 runs from the conserved cysteine through the conserved F or W. A D gene is named only where the DNA matches it firmly.

v_gene: TRBV6-1
d_gene: TRBD1
j_gene: TRBJ1-2
CDR3nt: TGTGCCAGCAGAGGGGGCGAAGGCTACACCTTC
CDR3aa: CASRGGEGYTF

v_gene: TRBV19
d_gene: TRBD2
j_gene: TRBJ2-1
CDR3nt: TGTGCCAGTACCATCACCTTCCTAGCGGGAGTCTACAATGAGCAGTTCTTC
CDR3aa: CASTITFLAGVYNEQFF

v_gene: TRBV7-2
d_gene: TRBD2
j_gene: TRBJ2-3
CDR3nt: TGTGCCAGCAGCCTTAGCGGGAGATTAGATACGCAGTATTTT
CDR3aa: CASSLSGRLDTQYF

v_gene: TRBV5-1
d_gene: .
j_gene: TRBJ1-1
CDR3nt: TGCGCCAGCAGCGCGGGGGAGAACACTGAAGCTTTCTTT
CDR3aa: CASSAGENTEAFF

v_gene: TRBV27
d_gene: .
j_gene: TRBJ1-5
CDR3nt: TGTGCCAGCAGTTTATCATCTTATAGCAATCAGCCCCAGCATTTT
CDR3aa: CASSLSSYSNQPQHF

v_gene: TRBV29-1
d_gene: .
j_gene: TRBJ2-1
CDR3nt: TGCAGCGTCGAACCGGGACATCGTCAGTTCTTC
CDR3aa: CSVEPGHRQFF

v_gene: TRBV5-1
d_gene: .
j_gene: TRBJ1-5
CDR3nt: TGCGCCAGCAGCTTGGCGGGAAGGCATCAGCCCCAGCATTTT
CDR3aa: CASSLAGRHQPQHF

v_gene: TRBV5-6
d_gene: .
j_gene: TRBJ2-7
CDR3nt: TGTGCCAGCAGCTTTGGGAGTCCCAGTGGGAGCTATTCCTACGAGCAGTACTTC
CDR3aa: CASSFGSPSGSYSYEQYF

v_gene: TRBV28
d_gene: .
j_gene: TRBJ1-5
CDR3nt: TGTGCCAGCAGTCCCCCTTATCCGCCCCAGCATTTT
CDR3aa: CASSPPYPPQHF

v_gene: TRBV2
d_gene: TRBD1
j_gene: TRBJ1-1
CDR3nt: TGTGCCAGCGACCGGGACAGAGTCACTGAAGCTTTCTTT
CDR3aa: CASDRDRVTEAFF

v_gene: TRBV2
d_gene: .
j_gene: TRBJ2-7
CDR3nt: TGTGCCAGCAGTGAAGCGGCGGGACAGATGTACGAGCAGTACTTC
CDR3aa: CASSEAAGQMYEQYF

v_gene: TRBV9
d_gene: .
j_gene: TRBJ2-7
CDR3nt: TGTGCCAGCAGCGTAGGTGAAGAACTAACCTACGAGCAGTACTTC
CDR3aa: CASSVGEELTYEQYF

v_gene: TRBV12-2
d_gene: .
j_gene: TRBJ1-1
CDR3nt: TGTGCAAGTCGCATGGACAGGGTAGACACTGAAGCTTTCTTT
CDR3aa: CASRMDRVDTEAFF

v_gene: TRBV6-5
d_gene: .
j_gene: TRBJ1-1
CDR3nt: TGTGCCAGCAAAGGCAGGTTAAACACTGAAGCTTTCTTT
CDR3aa: CASKGRLNTEAFF

v_gene: TRBV7-8
d_gene: TRBD2
j_gene: TRBJ2-1
CDR3nt: TGTGCCAGCAGCGCGAGGACTAGCTACAATGAGCAGTTCTTC
CDR3aa: CASSARTSYNEQFF